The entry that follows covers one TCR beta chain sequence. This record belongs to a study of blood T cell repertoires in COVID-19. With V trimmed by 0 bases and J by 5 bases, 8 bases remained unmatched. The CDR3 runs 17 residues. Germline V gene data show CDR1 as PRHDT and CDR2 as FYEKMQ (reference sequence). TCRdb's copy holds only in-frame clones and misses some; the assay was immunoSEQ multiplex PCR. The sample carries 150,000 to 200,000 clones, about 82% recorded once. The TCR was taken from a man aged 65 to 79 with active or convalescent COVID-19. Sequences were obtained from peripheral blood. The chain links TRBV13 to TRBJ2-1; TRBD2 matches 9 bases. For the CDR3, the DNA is TGTGCCAGCAGCTTAGGGTTTAGCGGGAGTTTCGACAATGAGCAGTTCTTC. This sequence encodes CASSLGFSGSFDNEQFF.